This T cell receptor beta chain was sequenced for a study of shared clonotypes between healthy human individuals. Study overall: The plates for each donor numbered three CD4 naive, three CD4 memory, two CD8 naive and one CD8 memory. Study-wide points: Only blood was sampled; tissue repertoires likely differ. The naive CD4 repertoires of several donors were compared, and approximately 5% of clonotypes were shared.

In regard to this clone: Its antigen is unidentified.

The table came from immunoSEQ multiplex PCR; TCRdb's copy has only in-frame clones and leaves some out. Here the sample spans 1,100,000 or so clones, approximately 80% being singletons. The length of the CDR3 is 14 residues. CDR1 is ENHRY and CDR2 is SYGVKD in the germline V gene. V was trimmed by 7 bases and J by 0 bases, leaving 12 bases between them. The TCR was taken from a man younger than 35 in good health. Some clones in this sample may be carry-over from other donors' samples. This chain joins TRBV10-3 and TRBJ1-1; TRBD1 is a possible D gene (5 bases). Sequenced sample: memory CD4+ T cells from PBMCs. Subset: CD45RA-negative fraction. The CDR3 region is CAITREGMNTEAFF. CDR3 coding DNA: TGTGCCATCACCAGGGAGGGTATGAACACTGAAGCTTTCTTT.